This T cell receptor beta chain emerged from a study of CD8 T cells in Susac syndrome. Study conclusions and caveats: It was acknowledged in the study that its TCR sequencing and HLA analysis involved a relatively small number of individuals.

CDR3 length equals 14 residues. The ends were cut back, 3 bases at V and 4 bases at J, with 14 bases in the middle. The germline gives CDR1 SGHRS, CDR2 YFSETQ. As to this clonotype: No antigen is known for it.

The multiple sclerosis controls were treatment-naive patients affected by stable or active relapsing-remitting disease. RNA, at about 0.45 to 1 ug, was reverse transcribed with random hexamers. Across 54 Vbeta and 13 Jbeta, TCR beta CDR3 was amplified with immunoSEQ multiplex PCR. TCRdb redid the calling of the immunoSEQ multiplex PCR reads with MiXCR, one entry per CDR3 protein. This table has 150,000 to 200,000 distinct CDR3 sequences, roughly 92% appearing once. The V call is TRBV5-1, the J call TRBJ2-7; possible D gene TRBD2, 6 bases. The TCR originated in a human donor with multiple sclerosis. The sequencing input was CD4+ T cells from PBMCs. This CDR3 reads CASSWASEGYEQYF. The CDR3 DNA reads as TGCGCCAGCAGCTGGGCTAGCGAGGGGTACGAGCAGTACTTC.